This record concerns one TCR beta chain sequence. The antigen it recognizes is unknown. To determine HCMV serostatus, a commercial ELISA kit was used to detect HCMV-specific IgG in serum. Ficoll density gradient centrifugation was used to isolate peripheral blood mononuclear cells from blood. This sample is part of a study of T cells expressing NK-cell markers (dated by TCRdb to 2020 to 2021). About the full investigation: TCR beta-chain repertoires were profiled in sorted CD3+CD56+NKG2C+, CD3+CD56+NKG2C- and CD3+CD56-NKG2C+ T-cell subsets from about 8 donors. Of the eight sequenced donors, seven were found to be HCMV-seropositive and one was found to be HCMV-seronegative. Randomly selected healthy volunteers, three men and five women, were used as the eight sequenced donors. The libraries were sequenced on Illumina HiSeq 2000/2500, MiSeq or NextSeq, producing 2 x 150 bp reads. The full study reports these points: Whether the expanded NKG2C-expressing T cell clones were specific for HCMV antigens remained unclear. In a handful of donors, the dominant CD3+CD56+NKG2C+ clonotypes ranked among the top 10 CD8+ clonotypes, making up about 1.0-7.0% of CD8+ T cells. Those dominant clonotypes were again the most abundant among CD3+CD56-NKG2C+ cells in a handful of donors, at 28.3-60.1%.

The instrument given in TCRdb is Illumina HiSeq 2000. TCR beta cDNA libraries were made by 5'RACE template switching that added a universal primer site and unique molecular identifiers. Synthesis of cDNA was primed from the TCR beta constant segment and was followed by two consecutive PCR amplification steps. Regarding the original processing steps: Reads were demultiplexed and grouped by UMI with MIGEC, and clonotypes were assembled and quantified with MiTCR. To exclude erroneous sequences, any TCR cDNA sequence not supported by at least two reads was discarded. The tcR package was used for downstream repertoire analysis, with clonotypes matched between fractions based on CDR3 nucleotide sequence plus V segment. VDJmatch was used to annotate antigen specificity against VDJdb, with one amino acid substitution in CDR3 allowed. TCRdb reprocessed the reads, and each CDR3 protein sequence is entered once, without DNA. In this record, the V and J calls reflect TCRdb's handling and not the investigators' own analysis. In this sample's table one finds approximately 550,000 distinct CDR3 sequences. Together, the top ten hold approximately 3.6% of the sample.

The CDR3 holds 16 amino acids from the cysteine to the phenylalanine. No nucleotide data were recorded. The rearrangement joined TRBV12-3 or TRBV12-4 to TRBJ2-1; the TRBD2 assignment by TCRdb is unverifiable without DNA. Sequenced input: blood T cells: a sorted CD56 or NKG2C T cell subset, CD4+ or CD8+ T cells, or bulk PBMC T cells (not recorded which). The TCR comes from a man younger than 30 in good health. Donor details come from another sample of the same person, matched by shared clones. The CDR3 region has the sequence CASSSRNSGNLNEQFF.